Sequencing of this T cell receptor (beta chain) was carried out in a study of cytomegalovirus exposure and HLA in healthy donors. PCR used 60 Vbeta primers and 13 Jbeta primers. Profiling relied on immunoSEQ multiplex PCR, and the TCRdb table lists in-frame clones only, not all of them. The sample records approximately 150,000 clones, approximately 70% being singletons. Study-level points and caveats: Most TCRs appeared rarely, but some public TCRs recurred in many donors.

Trimming left V 2 bases short and J 8 bases short, with 4 bases between. In germline, CDR1 is ENHRY, CDR2 SYGVKD. The CDR3 contains 11 residues. This clone showed up just a few times. No antigen is known for it. Source material: PBMCs. The V call is TRBV10-3, the J call TRBJ2-1; D call uncertain. The receptor comes from a woman in her 40s in good health and CMV-seropositive. CDR3 bases: TGTGCCATCAGTGAGGCGGATGAGCAGTTCTTC. Translated, it gives CAISEADEQFF.